These T cell receptor beta chains were read from a single sample in a study of OX40 agonist ivuxolimab in advanced cancers. Sequencing used immunoSEQ multiplex PCR; TCRdb keeps in-frame clones, though not all of them. The data contain more than 55,000 clones, 91% of them singletons. Sample: CD4+ or CD8+ T cells sorted from blood, taken in a trial of the OX40 agonist ivuxolimab. These receptors were obtained from an adult with an advanced solid tumor such as melanoma, head and neck, liver or kidney cancer. Each CDR3 is given without its conserved first and last residue.

v_gene	CDR3aa
TRBV7-2	ASSFLPRGTKNIQY
TRBV5-1	ASRSRTGTHEQY
TRBV18	ASSTRSGEGYNEQF
TRBV2	ASRDNSPLH
TRBV6-4	ASSEWGANVLT
TRBV2	ASSEKVLGNQPQH
TRBV19	ASRPPLGQGMGYGYT
TRBV28	ASSLYRAEAF
TRBV11-1	ASRRTGGGTSTGELF
TRBV29-1	SSDYSPGTQY
TRBV5-1	ASSLSGGTGELF
TRBV5-6	ASSLGAGPYSNQPQH
TRBV11-3	ASSPRKGTGFSGELF
TRBV5-1	ASSGQGRETQY
TRBV11-3	ASSQSQRSTQY
TRBV7-8	ASSFQGAPSNQPQH
TRBV19	ASSKDRATSGTDTQY
TRBV11-2	ASSLARVGAQETQY
TRBV5-5	ASSRAGNTEAF
TRBV5-1	ASSAGLGPSNEQF
TRBV6-1	AYGTAGQPQH
TRBV11-1	ASSPFGSGANVLT
TRBV4-1	ASSQGSGNTDTQY
TRBV2	ASNWDRGGQPQH
TRBV7-9	ASSLQETQY
TRBV5-1	ASKSGTGFDTQY
TRBV28	ASSLPGLWAGELF
TRBV18	ASSGQGTANYGYT
TRBV10-3	AISESGTGVSGYT
TRBV6-5	ASSHQGGHGYT
TRBV19	ASSGGDTDTQY
TRBV5-1	ASSLGDTSYEQY
TRBV7-3	ASSLGSRGYNEQF
TRBV28	ASSLVVGEQF
TRBV2	ASTRDRGPYEQY
TRBV5-1	ASSVGSGANVLT
TRBV19	ASSIGTGTYNEQF
TRBV4-2	ASSQRDSQDTQY
TRBV5-6	ASSQLSRGQETQY
TRBV18	ASSPPVRDVTGELF
TRBV19	ASSISVQNTIY
TRBV27	ASTPGDRSSYEQY
TRBV2	ASRGSAGGEQY
TRBV11-2	ASSPGTGLWTGELF
TRBV11-3	ASSLSEKLF
TRBV7-2	ASSTYTGELF
TRBV18	ASSPLGQGANSGNTIY
TRBV7-2	ASSLSGGSGTGELF
TRBV7-3	ASSAPGQLYYT
TRBV2	ASSELENEKLF
TRBV19	ASSISGRGSYEQY
TRBV5-1	ASSLSGSSDTQY
TRBV5-4	ASSLSETQY
TRBV9	ASSVEGSSTDTQY
TRBV29-1	SVEATSGSSETQY
TRBV7-8	ASSPYRDEQY
TRBV5-1	ASSSKTGGGGVNTEAF
TRBV2	ATTTRGTPNEKLF
TRBV11-3	ASSFLGGGRIGTQY